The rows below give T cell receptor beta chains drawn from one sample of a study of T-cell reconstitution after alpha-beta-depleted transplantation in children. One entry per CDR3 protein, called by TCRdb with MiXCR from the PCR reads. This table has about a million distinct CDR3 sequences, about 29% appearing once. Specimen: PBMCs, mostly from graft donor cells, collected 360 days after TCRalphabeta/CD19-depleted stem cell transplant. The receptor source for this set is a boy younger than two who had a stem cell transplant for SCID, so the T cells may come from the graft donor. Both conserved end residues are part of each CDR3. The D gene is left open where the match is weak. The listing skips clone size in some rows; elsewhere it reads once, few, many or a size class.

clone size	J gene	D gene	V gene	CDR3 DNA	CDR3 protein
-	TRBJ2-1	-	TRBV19	TGTGCCAGTAGTAAGGGGAGAAGCTCCTACAATGAGCAGTTCTTC	CASSKGRSSYNEQFF
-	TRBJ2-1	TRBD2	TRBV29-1	TGCAGCGTGGCGGGGGGACTAAACAATGAGCAGTTCTTC	CSVAGGLNNEQFF
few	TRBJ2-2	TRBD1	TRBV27	TGTGCCAGCAGTTTATCCGGGACAGGGGGCGCAGGTGGGGAGCTGTTTTTT	CASSLSGTGGAGGELFF
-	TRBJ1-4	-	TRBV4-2	TGTGCCAGCAGCCAAGCGGTCGGTGCGGGAAATGAAAAACTGTTTTTT	CASSQAVGAGNEKLFF
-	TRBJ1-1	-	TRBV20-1	TGCAGTGCCCCGACAGGTACTGAAGCTTTCTTT	CSAPTGTEAFF
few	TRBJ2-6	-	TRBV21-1	TGTGCCAGCAGTGAGGACAGGGTGGTCCCCGCTGGGGCCAACGTCCTGACTTTC	CASSEDRVVPAGANVLTF
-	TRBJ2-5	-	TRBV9	TGTGCCAGCAGCGTAGACGGGGCCACCGTTATGACCCAGTACTTC	CASSVDGATVMTQYF
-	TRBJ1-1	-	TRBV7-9	TGTGCCAGCAGCTCTACCGCTGAAGCTTTCTTT	CASSSTAEAFF
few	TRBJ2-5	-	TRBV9	TGTGCCAGCAGCGTAGGTTGGGGCGTACGAGAGACCCAGTACTTC	CASSVGWGVRETQYF
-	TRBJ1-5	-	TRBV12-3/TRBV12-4	TGTGCCAGCAGTTTAATGGGAAATAGCAATCAGCCCCAGCATTTT	CASSLMGNSNQPQHF
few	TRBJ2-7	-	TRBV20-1	TGCAGCCTCCCAGACGGGTGGACTACTAAACAGAACTTC	CSLPDGWTTKQNF
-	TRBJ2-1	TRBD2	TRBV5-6	TGTGCCAGCAGCTTGCTTAGCGGGGGGGCTCTTCCTTATGAGCAGTTCTTC	CASSLLSGGALPYEQFF
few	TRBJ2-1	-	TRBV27	TGTGCCAGCAGCCGAAACACACCGACATACAATGAGCAGTTCTTC	CASSRNTPTYNEQFF
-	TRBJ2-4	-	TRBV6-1	TGTGCCGAGGACCCTCTAGCCAAAAACATTCAGTACTTC	CAEDPLAKNIQYF
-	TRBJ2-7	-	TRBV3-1	TGTGCCAGCAGCCCACAGGAGGGTCCCTACGAGCAGTACTTC	CASSPQEGPYEQYF
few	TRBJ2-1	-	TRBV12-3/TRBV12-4	TGTGCCAGCAGTTTAGATACCCAGGGAAACTCCTACAATGAGCAGTTCTTC	CASSLDTQGNSYNEQFF
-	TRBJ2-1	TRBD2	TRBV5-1	TGCGCCAGCAGCTTGGGTACTAGCGGGGACTACTCCCGTAATGAGCAGTTCTTC	CASSLGTSGDYSRNEQFF
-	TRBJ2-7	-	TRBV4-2	TGTGCCAGCAGCCAAGATACCTTCCGGGACCAGGACGACGAGCAGTACTTC	CASSQDTFRDQDDEQYF
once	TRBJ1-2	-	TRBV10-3	TGTGCCATCAGTAAGGGAGGGGAAGCGACCTATGGCTACACCTTC	CAISKGGEATYGYTF
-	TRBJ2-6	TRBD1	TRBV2	TGTGCCAGCAGGACGGGACAGGGACCCTCTGGGGCCAACGTCCTGACTTTC	CASRTGQGPSGANVLTF
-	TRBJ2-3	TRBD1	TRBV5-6	TGTGCCAGCAGCCTTCTGACAGGGGGGCCAGATACGCAGTATTTT	CASSLLTGGPDTQYF
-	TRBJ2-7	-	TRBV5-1	TGCGCCAGCAGCTTGCAGGAAGAGAACTACGAGCAGTACTTC	CASSLQEENYEQYF
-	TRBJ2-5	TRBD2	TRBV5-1	TGCGCCAGCAGCCGGGGTAGCGGGGGACGTCAAGAGACCCAGTACTTC	CASSRGSGGRQETQYF
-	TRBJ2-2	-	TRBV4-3	TGCGCCAGCAGCCAAGGTCCAGGACCGAGGCCACCGAACACCGGGGAGCTGTTTTTT	CASSQGPGPRPPNTGELFF
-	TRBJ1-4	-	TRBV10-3	TGTGCCATCAGTCCGGGAGCGACTAATGAAAAACTGTTTTTT	CAISPGATNEKLFF
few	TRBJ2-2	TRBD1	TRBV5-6	TGTGCCAGCAGCTTCCGGGACAGGGGCCTCGGGGAGCTGTTTTTT	CASSFRDRGLGELFF
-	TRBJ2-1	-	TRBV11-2	TGTGCCAGCAGCTTCTTTGCTGGGAATGAGCAGTTCTTC	CASSFFAGNEQFF
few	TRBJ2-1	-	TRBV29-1	TGCAGCGTTGCGAGCGTATATGAGCAGTTCTTC	CSVASVYEQFF
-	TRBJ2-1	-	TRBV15	TGTGCCACCAGCACGATAGCTTACAATGAGCAGTTCTTC	CATSTIAYNEQFF
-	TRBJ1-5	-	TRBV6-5	TGTGCCAGCAGTTACGGGGGGTCGGGTCAGCCCCAGCATTTT	CASSYGGSGQPQHF
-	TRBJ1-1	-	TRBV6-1	TGTGCCAGCACTACTTATGGGGGGATGACTGAAGCTTTCTTT	CASTTYGGMTEAFF
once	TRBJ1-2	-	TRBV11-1	TGTGCCAGCAGACCAGGACCCTTGGGCTATGGCTACACCTTC	CASRPGPLGYGYTF
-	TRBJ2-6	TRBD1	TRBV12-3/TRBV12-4	TGTGCCAGCAGTTCTGACAGGGTTTTTCCCTCTGGGGCCAACGTCCTGACTTTC	CASSSDRVFPSGANVLTF
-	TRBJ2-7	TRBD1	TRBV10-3	TGTGCCATCAGTGAGGCCGGGACAGGGGGCCACGAGCAGTACTTC	CAISEAGTGGHEQYF
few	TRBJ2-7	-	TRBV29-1	TGCAGCGTTGAACGGCGGCCCGACGAGCAGTACTTC	CSVERRPDEQYF
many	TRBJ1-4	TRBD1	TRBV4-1	TGCGCCAGCAGCCAGCCGGGACAGCTAAGAAAACTGTTTTTT	CASSQPGQLRKLFF
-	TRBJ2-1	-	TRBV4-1	TGCGCCAGCAGCCACCACAGGGAGACAGCCTACAATGAGCAGTTCTTC	CASSHHRETAYNEQFF
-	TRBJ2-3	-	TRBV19	TGTGCCAGTAGTATCGAGGCGAATACGCAGTATTTT	CASSIEANTQYF
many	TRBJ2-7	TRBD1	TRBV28	TGTGCCAGCAGTCTAGGGGACAGGGTGAGGGAGCAGTACTTC	CASSLGDRVREQYF
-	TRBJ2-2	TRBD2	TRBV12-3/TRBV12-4	TGTGCCAGCAGTTTTAGGGGCGGGGGGACCACCGGGGAGCTGTTTTTT	CASSFRGGGTTGELFF
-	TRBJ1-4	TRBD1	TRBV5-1	TGCGCCAGCAGCCCGCCCGGGACAGCAACTAATGAAAAACTGTTTTTT	CASSPPGTATNEKLFF